This TCR beta chain is drawn from a study of blood T cell repertoires in COVID-19. The CDR3 totals 14 residues. Germline V gene lookup returns CDR1 SGHDN and CDR2 FVKESK. Trimming took off 1 base at V and 6 bases at J, with 9 bases between the two ends. Method: immunoSEQ multiplex PCR; TCRdb's copy keeps in-frame clones and lacks some. This repertoire shows 150,000 to 200,000 clones, around nine tenths found once; its top ten account for about 6.6%. The rearrangement links TRBV14 to TRBJ2-2; possible D gene TRBD2, 6 bases. Sequencing was performed on PBMCs or T cells enriched from blood (not recorded which). The sequence was collected from a woman between 45 and 65 years old who had recovered from COVID-19. The CDR3: CASSQVSGAGELFF. The CDR3 coding sequence is TGTGCCAGCAGCCAAGTTTCGGGGGCCGGGGAGCTGTTTTTT.